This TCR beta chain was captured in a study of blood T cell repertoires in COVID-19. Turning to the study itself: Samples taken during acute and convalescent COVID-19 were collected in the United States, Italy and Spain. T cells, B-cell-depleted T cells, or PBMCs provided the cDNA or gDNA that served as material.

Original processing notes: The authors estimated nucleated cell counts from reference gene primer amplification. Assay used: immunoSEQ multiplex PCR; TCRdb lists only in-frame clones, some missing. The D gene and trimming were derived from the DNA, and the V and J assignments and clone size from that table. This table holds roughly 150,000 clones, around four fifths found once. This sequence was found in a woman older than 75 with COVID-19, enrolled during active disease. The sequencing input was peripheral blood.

The CDR3 protein is CASSLGRALDEQYF. In DNA form, the CDR3 reads TGTGCCAGCAGCCTGGGCCGAGCCCTCGACGAGCAGTACTTC. The chain links TRBV3-1 (or the pseudogene TRBV3-2) to TRBJ2-7; D is uncertain. V gave up 4 bases and J gave up 5 bases, with 15 bases separating them. Germline assignment: CDR1 LGHDT and CDR2 YNNKEL (reference sequence). The CDR3 sequence is 14 residues long.